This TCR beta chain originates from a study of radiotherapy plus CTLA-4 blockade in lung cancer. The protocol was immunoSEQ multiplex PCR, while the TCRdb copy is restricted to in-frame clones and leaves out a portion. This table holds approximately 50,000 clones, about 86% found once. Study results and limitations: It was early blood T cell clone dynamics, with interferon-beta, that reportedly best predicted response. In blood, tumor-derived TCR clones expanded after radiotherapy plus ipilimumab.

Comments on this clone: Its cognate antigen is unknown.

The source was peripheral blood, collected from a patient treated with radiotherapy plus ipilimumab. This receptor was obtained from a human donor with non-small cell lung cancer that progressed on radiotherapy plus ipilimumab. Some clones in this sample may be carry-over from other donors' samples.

Here the CDR3 reads CASSPRTGVVSEQYF. The CDR3 DNA is TGTGCCAGTAGTCCAAGGACAGGGGTGGTTAGCGAGCAGTACTTC. The chain links TRBV19 to TRBJ2-7; the match to TRBD1 covers 9 bases. CDR3 size: 15 residues. Trimming removed 5 bases from V and 6 bases from J; junction bases left unmatched: 11. The germline V gene has CDR1 LNHDA and CDR2 SQIVND (reference sequence).